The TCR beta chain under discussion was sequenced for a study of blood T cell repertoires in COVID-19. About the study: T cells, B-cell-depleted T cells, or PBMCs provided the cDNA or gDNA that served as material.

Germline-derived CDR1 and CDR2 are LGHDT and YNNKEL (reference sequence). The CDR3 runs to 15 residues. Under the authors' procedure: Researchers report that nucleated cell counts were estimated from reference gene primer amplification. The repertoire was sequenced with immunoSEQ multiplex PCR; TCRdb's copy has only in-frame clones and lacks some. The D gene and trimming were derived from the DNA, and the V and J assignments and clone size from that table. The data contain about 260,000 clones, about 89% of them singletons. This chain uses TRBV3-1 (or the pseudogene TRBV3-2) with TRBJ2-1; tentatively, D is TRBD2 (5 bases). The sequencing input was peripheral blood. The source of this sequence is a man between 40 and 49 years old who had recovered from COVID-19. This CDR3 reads CAISRSGFSYNEQFF. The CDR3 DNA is TGTGCTATTAGTAGGAGCGGCTTCTCCTACAATGAGCAGTTCTTC.